Each of the 7 T cell receptor beta chains below was sequenced from the same sample in a study of early stage breast cancer tumors. Produced via immunoSEQ multiplex PCR; TCRdb's table is partial and in-frame only. The repertoire holds about 6,500 clones, with around three fifths as singletons. Material: normal breast tissue next to the tumor. The receptors were gathered from a person aged 45 to 59 with breast cancer.

The chain employs TRBV30 and TRBJ1-1; D ambiguous. Trimming cost V 1 base and J 1 base, with 13 bases left between them. The CDR3 loop spans 15 amino acids. Per germline, CDR1 GTSNPN and CDR2 SVGIG (reference sequence). The CDR3, as DNA: TGTGCCTGGAGTGGGTTCGGGATCGGGAACACTGAAGCTTTCTTT. This codes for CAWSGFGIGNTEAFF.

J is TRBJ1-4 and V is TRBV7-9; TRBD1 matches at 8 bases. The CDR3 contains 15 residues. The V segment lost 5 bases and the J segment 8 bases; nucleotides outside the gene matches: 10. Germline assignment: CDR1 SEHNR and CDR2 FQNEAQ (reference sequence). As DNA, the CDR3 is TGTGCCAGCAGCCCGTTGACAGGGGACGAAGAAAAACTGTTTTTT. Its protein is CASSPLTGDEEKLFF.

J is TRBJ1-5 and V is TRBV19; D may be TRBD1 (5 bases). There are 15 residues in the CDR3. V shed 5 bases and J shed 1 base, with 12 bases lying between them. CDR1 and CDR2 from the germline V gene are LNHDA and SQIVND (reference sequence). DNA for the CDR3: TGTGCCAGTAGTCTACAGGTCTTGAGCAATCAGCCCCAGCATTTT. Encoded protein: CASSLQVLSNQPQHF.

By its share, this clone is medium-sized. The V gene is TRBV15, the J gene TRBJ1-4; possible D gene TRBD1, 5 bases. The CDR3 is 15 residues long. Between the trimmed V and J ends, which lost 1 base and 7 bases, there was a span of 13 bases. The germline gives CDR1 LNHNV, CDR2 YYDKDF (reference sequence). The CDR3 nucleotides read TGTGCCACCAGCAGAGTCGGGGCCACTGGTGAAAAACTGTTTTTT. Protein product: CATSRVGATGEKLFF. The full variable domain, in which reference TRBV15 and TRBJ1-4 provide the parts outside the CDR3, is DAMVIQNPRYQVTQFGKPVTLSCSQTLNHNVMYWYQQKSSQAPKLLFHYYDKDFNNEADTPDNFQSRRPNTSFCFLDIRSPGLGDTAMYLCATSRVGATGEKLFFGSGTQLSVL.

This clone was recorded only once. The CDR3 sequence: CASSPEQRMNTEAFF. In DNA, the CDR3 is TGTGCCAGTAGTCCGGAACAGAGGATGAACACTGAAGCTTTCTTT. The chain joins TRBV19 to TRBJ1-1, with D uncertain. V lost 5 bases and J 0 bases, leaving 13 bases between the germline ends. This CDR3 has 15 amino acids. Germline CDR1 and CDR2: LNHDA and SQIVND (reference sequence). The variable domain in full, completed from reference TRBV19 and TRBJ1-1, reads DGGITQSPKYLFRKEGQNVTLSCEQNLNHDAMYWYRQDPGQGLRLIYYSQIVNDFQKGDIAEGYSVSREKKESFPLTVTSAQKNPTAFYLCASSPEQRMNTEAFFGQGTRLTVV.

In its sample, this clone was seen once. The chain employs TRBV6-1 and TRBJ2-5; 7 bases line up with TRBD2. The germline gives CDR1 MNHNS, CDR2 SASEGT. Trimming at V came to 0 bases and at J to 5 bases, leaving 9 bases not matched to a gene. The CDR3 extends over 16 amino acids. CDR3 region: CASSEATGGPRETQYF. In DNA form, the CDR3 reads TGTGCCAGCAGTGAAGCGACGGGAGGACCGCGTGAGACCCAGTACTTC.

This clone was recorded once. The chain employs TRBV7-9 and TRBJ2-7; tentative D call: TRBD2 (5 bases). Trimming stripped 5 bases from V and 2 bases from J, with 10 bases between. Germline CDR1 and CDR2: SEHNR and FQNEAQ (reference sequence). This CDR3 spans 13 amino acids. The CDR3 DNA sequence: TGTGCCAGCAGCCCCGGGGTTACCTACGAGCAGTACTTC. Its protein is CASSPGVTYEQYF. Drawing the rest from reference TRBV7-9 and TRBJ2-7, the complete variable domain is DTGVSQNPRHKITKRGQNVTFRCDPISEHNRLYWYRQTLGQGPEFLTYFQNEAQLEKSRLLSDRFSAERPKGSFSTLEIQRTEQGDSAMYLCASSPGVTYEQYFGPGTRLTVT.